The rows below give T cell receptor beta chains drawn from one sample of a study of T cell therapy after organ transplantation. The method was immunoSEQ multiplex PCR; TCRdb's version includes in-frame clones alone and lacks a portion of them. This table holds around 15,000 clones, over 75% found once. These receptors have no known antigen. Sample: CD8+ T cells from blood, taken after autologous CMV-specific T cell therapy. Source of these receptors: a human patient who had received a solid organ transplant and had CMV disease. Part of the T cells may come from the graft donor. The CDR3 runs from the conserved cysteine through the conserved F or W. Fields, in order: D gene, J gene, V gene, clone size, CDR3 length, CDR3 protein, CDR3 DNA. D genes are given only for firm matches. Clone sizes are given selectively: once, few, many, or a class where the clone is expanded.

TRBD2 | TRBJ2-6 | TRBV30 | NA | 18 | CAWSSLAGVMSGANVLTF | TGTGCCTGGAGTTCCCTAGCGGGAGTTATGTCTGGGGCCAACGTCCTGACTTTC
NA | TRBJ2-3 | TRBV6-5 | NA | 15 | CASSQAGQSTDTQYF | TGTGCCAGCAGCCAAGCTGGCCAGAGCACAGATACGCAGTATTTT
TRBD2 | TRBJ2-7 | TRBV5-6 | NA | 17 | CASSLAGWRGDTYEQYF | TGTGCCAGCAGCTTGGCCGGGTGGCGGGGGGACACCTACGAGCAGTACTTC
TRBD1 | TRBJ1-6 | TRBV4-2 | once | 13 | CASSPTGNSPLHF | TGTGCCAGCAGCCCGACAGGGAATTCACCCCTCCACTTT
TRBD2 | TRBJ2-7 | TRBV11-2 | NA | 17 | CASSWGGLAGGIREQYF | TGTGCCAGCAGCTGGGGGGGGCTGGCGGGAGGAATTCGCGAGCAGTACTTC
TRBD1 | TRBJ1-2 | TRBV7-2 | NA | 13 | CASSPDRAYGYTF | TGTGCCAGCAGCCCGGACAGGGCCTATGGCTACACCTTC
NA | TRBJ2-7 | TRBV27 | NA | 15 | CASSSTGHVTYEQYF | TGTGCCAGCAGTTCAACAGGTCATGTCACCTACGAGCAGTACTTC
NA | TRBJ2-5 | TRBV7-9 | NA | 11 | CASSPGQVQYF | TGTGCCAGCAGCCCCGGGCAGGTGCAGTACTTC
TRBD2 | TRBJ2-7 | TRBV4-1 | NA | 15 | CASSPTGGTYYEQYF | TGCGCCAGCAGCCCCACGGGGGGGACCTACTACGAGCAGTACTTC
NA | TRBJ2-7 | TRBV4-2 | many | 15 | CASSQDLQPWYEQYF | TGTGCCAGCAGCCAAGATCTTCAGCCTTGGTACGAGCAGTACTTC
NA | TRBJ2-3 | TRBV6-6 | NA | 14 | CASSPRQVGETQYF | TGTGCCAGCAGTCCCCGACAGGTGGGGGAAACGCAGTATTTT
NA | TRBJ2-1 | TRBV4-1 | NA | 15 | CASSQVGASYNEQFF | TGCGCCAGCAGCCAAGTCGGGGCGTCCTACAATGAGCAGTTCTTC
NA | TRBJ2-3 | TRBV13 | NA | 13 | CASRAESTDTQYF | TGTGCCAGCAGGGCAGAGAGCACAGATACGCAGTATTTT
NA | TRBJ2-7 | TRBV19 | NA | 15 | CASSIGGDSSYEQYF | TGTGCCAGTAGTATTGGAGGGGACAGCTCCTACGAGCAGTACTTC
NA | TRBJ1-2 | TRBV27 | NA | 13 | CASSFGVRYGYTF | TGTGCCAGCAGTTTCGGCGTGCGCTATGGCTACACCTTC
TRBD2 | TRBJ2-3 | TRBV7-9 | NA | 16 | CASSLALAESTDTQYF | TGTGCCAGCAGCTTAGCCCTAGCGGAGAGCACAGATACGCAGTATTTT
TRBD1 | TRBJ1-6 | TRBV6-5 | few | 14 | CASSGDSPTSPLHF | TGTGCCAGCAGTGGGGACAGCCCCACTTCACCCCTCCACTTT
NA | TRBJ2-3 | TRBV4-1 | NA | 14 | CASSGGRGLDTQYF | TGCGCCAGCAGCGGAGGGCGGGGGCTGGATACGCAGTATTTT
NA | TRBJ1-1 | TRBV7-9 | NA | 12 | CASSLGIAEAFF | TGTGCCAGCAGCTTAGGCATCGCTGAAGCTTTCTTT
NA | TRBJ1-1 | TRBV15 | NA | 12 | CATSRENTEAFF | TGTGCCACCAGCAGAGAGAACACTGAAGCTTTCTTT
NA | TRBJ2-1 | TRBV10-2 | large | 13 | CASSESRYNEQFF | TGCGCCAGCAGTGAGTCCAGGTACAATGAGCAGTTCTTC
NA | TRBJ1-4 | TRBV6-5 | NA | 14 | CASTRGLGFEKLFF | TGTGCCAGCACCCGGGGGTTGGGATTTGAAAAACTGTTTTTT
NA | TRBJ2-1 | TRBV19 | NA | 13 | CASSILAWNEQFF | TGTGCCAGTAGTATCCTAGCGTGGAATGAGCAGTTCTTC
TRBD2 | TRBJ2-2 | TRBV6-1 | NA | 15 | CASSELAGGTGELFF | TGTGCCAGCAGTGAATTAGCGGGAGGCACCGGGGAGCTGTTTTTT
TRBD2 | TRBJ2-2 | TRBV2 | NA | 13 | CATRGGKPGELFF | TGTGCCACCCGGGGAGGGAAACCCGGGGAGCTGTTTTTT
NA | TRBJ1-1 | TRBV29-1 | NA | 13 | CSATGRGNTEAFF | TGCAGCGCGACAGGTAGGGGGAACACTGAAGCTTTCTTT
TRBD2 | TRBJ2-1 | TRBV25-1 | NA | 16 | CASSEPTSGPYNEQFF | TGTGCCAGCAGTGAACCAACTAGCGGACCCTACAATGAGCAGTTCTTC
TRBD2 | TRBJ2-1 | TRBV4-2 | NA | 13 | CASRGGRRNEQFF | TGTGCCAGCCGGGGGGGGAGGCGAAATGAGCAGTTCTTC
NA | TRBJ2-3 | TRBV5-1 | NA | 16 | CASTLGPGGAADTQYF | TGCGCCAGCACCCTGGGCCCTGGAGGGGCCGCGGATACGCAGTATTTT
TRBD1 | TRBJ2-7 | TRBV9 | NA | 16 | CASSVGEQGILYEQYF | TGTGCCAGCAGCGTAGGAGAACAGGGGATCCTTTACGAGCAGTACTTC
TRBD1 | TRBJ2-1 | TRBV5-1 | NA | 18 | CASSLDGTVVPIYNEQFF | TGCGCCAGCAGCTTGGATGGGACAGTCGTGCCGATATACAATGAGCAGTTCTTC
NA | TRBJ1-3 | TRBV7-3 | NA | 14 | CASSPGLSGNTIYF | TGTGCCAGCAGCCCAGGGTTGTCAGGAAACACCATATATTTT
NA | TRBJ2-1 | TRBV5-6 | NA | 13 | CASSPPPGIEQFF | TGTGCCAGCAGCCCCCCTCCCGGGATTGAGCAGTTCTTC